What follows are 30 T cell receptor beta chains derived from one specimen sequenced in a study of spatial heterogeneity in lung cancer (dated by TCRdb to about 2019). Study-wide findings and limitations: The tumor nonsynonymous mutation count correlated with the number of expanded intratumoral alpha and beta TCRs.

The library relied on 5' RACE. This sample was sequenced with a NextSeq 500. The public reads were reprocessed in TCRdb via fastp at Q25 and MiXCR, keeping in-frame beta chains. One record per CDR3 amino acid sequence lists the most common genes and DNA. Recorded for this sample are 700 to 1,000 distinct CDR3 sequences; more than 5.5% of them occurred a single time. About 15% of the sample is taken by the ten largest. Explained via the paper, the time point label denotes: sample taken at primary tumor resection. Their specific antigens are unknown. This specimen was lung tumor tissue, taken at surgery. The receptors here all came from a male donor with early-stage non-small cell lung cancer.

This clonotype was seen more than once but under ten times. The V call is TRBV2, the J call TRBJ2-7, with D uncertain. Looked up from germline, CDR1 is SNHLY and CDR2 is FYNNEI. This CDR3 region has 14 residues. Trimming removed 6 bases at V and 5 bases at J, with 17 bases between. The CDR3 region is CASRPVMVGDEQYF. CDR3 DNA sequence: TGTGCCAGCAGACCCGTGATGGTTGGGGACGAGCAGTACTTC.

The sample holds a few counts of this clonotype. This chain joins TRBV12-3 or TRBV12-4 and TRBJ1-1; a possible D gene is TRBD1 (6 bases). The CDR3 spans 13 residues. Trimming shortened V by 4 bases and J by 3 bases, and 9 bases separated the two germline ends. The CDR3 is CASSYRADTEAFF. The CDR3 nucleotides are TGTGCCAGCAGTTACAGGGCGGACACTGAAGCTTTCTTT.

Within the sample, this clonotype is medium-sized. CDR3 coding DNA: TGCGCCAGCAGAGGGGACAGGGGGCGCGAGCAGTACTTC. Translation: CASRGDRGREQYF. V is TRBV5-1 and J is TRBJ2-7; TRBD1 matches at 12 bases. J gave up 6 bases and V 5 bases, and 3 bases lay outside the gene matches. Germline CDR1 and CDR2: SGHRS and YFSETQ. The CDR3 spans 13 residues.

This clonotype showed up many times. This rearrangement joins TRBV28 to TRBJ1-1; unclear D gene. Germline V CDR1 and CDR2: MDHEN, SYDVKM. This CDR3 is built from 15 residues. With 5 bases removed from V and 3 bases from J, the gap between germline ends came to 16 bases. CDR3 DNA: TGTGCCAGCAGTCTCCTTGGTGGAAGGGACACTGAAGCTTTCTTT. This codes for CASSLLGGRDTEAFF.

By share, this clonotype ranks as medium-sized. The chain has TRBV10-2 and TRBJ2-1, with 10 bases identical to TRBD2. The CDR3 is 15 residues long. Per germline, CDR1 WSHSY and CDR2 SAAADI. V shed 7 bases, J shed 6 bases, and the junction held 9 bases outside the gene matches. The CDR3 sequence is CASMSPLAGANEQFF. The CDR3 DNA follows: TGCGCCAGCATGTCCCCTCTAGCGGGGGCCAATGAGCAGTTCTTC.

Judged by abundance, this clonotype is medium-sized. The chain employs TRBV18 and TRBJ2-5; D may correspond to TRBD1 or TRBD2 (6 bases each). This CDR3 region has 15 residues. CDR1 and CDR2 (germline): KGHSH, LQKENI. The V end was cut by 0 bases, the J end by 2 bases, with 10 bases between. The CDR3 nucleotides read TGTGCCAGCTCACCACCGGGGGGCCCACAAGAGACCCAGTACTTC. Translating gives CASSPPGGPQETQYF.

This clonotype is medium-sized by share. The V and J genes are TRBV21-1 and TRBJ2-2; the tabulated D call, TRBD1, remains unverified against the DNA. TRBV21-1 is an annotated pseudogene. The CDR3 consists of 16 residues. CDR3 nucleotide sequence: TGTGCCAGCAGCCGTAGGGAGACAGGGCCCACCGGGGAGCTGTTTTTT. It specifies CASSRRETGPTGELFF.

This clonotype was observed many times. This chain joins TRBV19 and TRBJ1-5; D unresolved. Germline V gives CDR1 LNHDA, CDR2 SQIVND (reference sequence). This CDR3 contains 15 residues. Trimming pared 3 bases from V and 2 bases from J, leaving 11 bases between. CDR3 coding DNA: TGTGCCAGTAGTATCGGATACCGGGGCAATCAGCCCCAGCATTTT. Translation: CASSIGYRGNQPQHF.

By share, this clonotype ranks as large. This sequence joins TRBV7-2 and TRBJ2-7, with D perhaps TRBD2 (5 bases). The V gene's germline CDR1 is SGHTA and CDR2 FQGNSA. Trimming stripped 3 bases from V and 6 bases from J, with 15 bases between. The CDR3 spans 14 residues. This CDR3 reads CASSFGGSVFEQYF. The CDR3 coding sequence is TGTGCCAGCAGCTTTGGAGGATCGGTTTTCGAGCAGTACTTC. Drawing the rest from reference TRBV7-2 and TRBJ2-7, the complete variable domain is GAGVSQSPSNKVTEKGKDVELRCDPISGHTALYWYRQSLGQGLEFLIYFQGNSAPDKSGLPSDRFSAERTGGSVSTLTIQRTQQEDSAVYLCASSFGGSVFEQYFGPGTRLTVT.

The chain couples TRBV6-1 to TRBJ2-7, with 7 bases aligning to TRBD1. In germline, CDR1 is MNHNS, CDR2 SASEGT. The CDR3 totals 15 residues. With 6 bases clipped from V and 4 bases from J, the junction kept 12 bases outside the gene matches. The CDR3 here is CASSQEGQAVYEQYF. The CDR3 DNA is TGTGCCAGCAGCCAAGAAGGACAGGCCGTTTACGAGCAGTACTTC.

This clonotype is large within its sample. CDR3 region: CASSRPGTGSDEQYF. The CDR3 DNA is TGTGCCAGCAGTCGACCCGGGACAGGGTCGGACGAGCAGTACTTC. V is TRBV6-2 or TRBV6-3 and J is TRBJ2-7; 9 positions match TRBD1. V lost 5 bases, J lost 5 bases, and 10 bases stayed unmatched. Germline loops: CDR1 MNHEY, CDR2 SVGEGT. The CDR3 is 15 amino acids.

This clonotype is judged medium-sized. This rearrangement joins TRBV25-1 to TRBJ2-7; no firm D call. Germline CDR1 and CDR2: MGHDK and SYGVNS. Trimming took 3 bases from V and 6 from J, leaving 9 bases between them. The CDR3 is made up of 12 amino acids. CDR3: CASSDFEVEQYF. As DNA, the CDR3 is TGTGCCAGCAGTGATTTTGAGGTCGAGCAGTACTTC.

This clonotype is classed as large. The V call is TRBV5-1, the J call TRBJ1-6, with D unresolved. The germline V and J ends were trimmed by 0 bases and 7 bases, with 8 bases remaining between them. Germline V CDR1 and CDR2: SGHRS, YFSETQ. The CDR3 spans 14 residues. DNA for the CDR3: TGCGCCAGCAGCTTGGTGGCTGGGAATTCACCCCTCCACTTT. Protein product: CASSLVAGNSPLHF.

The chain combines TRBV29-1 with TRBJ1-3; TRBD1 is a possible D gene (5 bases). The CDR3 loop spans 14 amino acids. Trimming left V 3 bases short and J 3 bases short, with 12 bases between. In germline, CDR1 is SQVTM, CDR2 ANQGSEA. The CDR3 sequence is CSVDEGSGGNTIYF. Here the CDR3 DNA reads TGCAGCGTTGACGAGGGGTCCGGTGGAAACACCATATATTTT.

Within the sample, this clonotype is large. For the CDR3, the DNA is TGCGCCAGCAGCTTGGCCCGTAGGATACAAGAGACCCAGTACTTC. Protein sequence: CASSLARRIQETQYF. V gene TRBV5-1 combines with J gene TRBJ2-5; D unclear. CDR1 and CDR2 (germline): SGHRS, YFSETQ. CDR3 length: 15 residues. The V end was cut by 0 bases, the J end by 2 bases, with 11 bases between.

The gene calls are TRBV5-5 and TRBJ1-2; D is uncertain. Per germline, CDR1 SGHKS and CDR2 YYEKEE (reference sequence). The germline V and J ends were trimmed by 4 bases and 8 bases, with 12 bases remaining between them. The CDR3 has 12 residues. CDR3 protein: CASSRDIRGYTF. The CDR3 DNA reads TGTGCCAGCAGCCGAGACATACGCGGCTACACCTTC.

The chain couples TRBV20-1 to TRBJ2-6, with a weak D call TRBD1 (6 bases). With 1 base removed from V and 2 bases from J, the gap between germline ends came to 12 bases. The germline gives CDR1 DFQATT, CDR2 SNEGSKA (reference sequence). The CDR3 sequence is 16 residues long. The CDR3 DNA is TGCAGTGCTAGAGGTCAGGGGAGAACTGGGGCCAACGTCCTGACTTTC. It is translated as CSARGQGRTGANVLTF.

By its share, this clonotype is medium-sized. The chain links TRBV24-1 to TRBJ2-5; the D gene is possibly TRBD2 (6 bases). CDR1 and CDR2 (germline): KGHDR, SFDVKD. Trimming removed 7 bases at V and 3 bases at J, with 11 bases between. This CDR3 contains 13 residues. For the CDR3, the DNA is TGTGCCACCAGGGCGAGGGAGGAAGAGACCCAGTACTTC. Its translation: CATRAREEETQYF.

The V and J genes are TRBV11-2 and TRBJ2-7; 7 bases map to TRBD1. The CDR3 is 13 residues long. The V segment lost 2 bases and the J segment 5 bases; nucleotides outside the gene matches: 3. Germline V CDR1 and CDR2: SGHAT, FQNNGV. Written as DNA, the CDR3 is TGTGCCAGCAGCTTAATGGGGACAGACGAGCAGTACTTC. Translated, it gives CASSLMGTDEQYF.

By frequency in the sample, this clonotype is large (0.1 to 1%). This chain uses TRBV12-3 or TRBV12-4 with TRBJ2-3; 7 nucleotides match TRBD2. The CDR3 covers 14 residues. V dropped 6 bases and J dropped 2; count of bases not matched to a gene: 5. The CDR3 region has the DNA TGTGCCAGCAGGATCGGGGGGTACACAGATACGCAGTATTTT. Translation gives CASRIGGYTDTQYF.

By sample fraction, this clonotype is medium-sized. The chain has TRBV5-6 and TRBJ2-7; TRBD1 matches at 8 bases. J lost 7 bases, V lost 4 bases, and 10 bases had no gene match. The germline CDR1 and CDR2 sequences are SGHDT and YYEEEE. This CDR3 is built from 14 residues. This CDR3 reads CASSTGTGKKEQYF. The CDR3 DNA sequence: TGTGCCAGCAGCACCGGGACAGGCAAAAAAGAGCAGTACTTC. Combining the CDR3 with reference TRBV5-6 and TRBJ2-7 gives the whole variable domain DAGVTQSPTHLIKTRGQQVTLRCSPKSGHDTVSWYQQALGQGPQFIFQYYEEEERQRGNFPDRFSGHQFPNYSSELNVNALLLGDSALYLCASSTGTGKKEQYFGPGTRLTVT.

This clonotype is labeled as medium-sized. The J gene is TRBJ1-5, the V gene TRBV28, with TRBD1 matching 8 bases. The J segment lost 3 bases and the V segment lost 3 bases, leaving 4 bases of the junction unmatched. Germline V gene data show CDR1 as MDHEN and CDR2 as SYDVKM. This CDR3 comprises 15 residues. The CDR3 here is CASSFRQGINQPQHF. CDR3 DNA sequence: TGTGCCAGCAGTTTTAGACAGGGGATCAATCAGCCCCAGCATTTT.

This clonotype is termed medium-sized. The chain is built from TRBV5-4 and TRBJ2-5; the D is unclear. Germline-derived CDR1 and CDR2 are SGHNT and YYREEE (reference sequence). Trimming shortened V by 2 bases and J by 2 bases, and 7 bases separated the two germline ends. The CDR3 loop spans 13 amino acids. CDR3 loop: CASSLGLQETQYF. Written as DNA, the CDR3 is TGTGCCAGCAGCTTAGGCTTACAAGAGACCCAGTACTTC. The full variable domain, with the rest looked up from reference TRBV5-4 and TRBJ2-5, is ETGVTQSPTHLIKTRGQQVTLRCSSQSGHNTVSWYQQALGQGPQFIFQYYREEENGRGNFPPRFSGLQFPNYSSELNVNALELDDSALYLCASSLGLQETQYFGPGTRLLVL.

This clonotype counts as large. The chain links TRBV13 to TRBJ2-7; D may be TRBD1 (6 bases). Between the trimmed V and J ends, which lost 6 bases and 2 bases, there was a span of 14 bases. This CDR3 spans 14 amino acids. CDR1 and CDR2 from the germline V gene are PRHDT and FYEKMQ (reference sequence). The CDR3 region is CASSPKQGAYEQYF. CDR3 sequence (DNA): TGTGCCAGCAGTCCAAAACAGGGTGCCTACGAGCAGTACTTC.

By share of the sample, this clonotype is large (0.1 to 1%). The J gene is TRBJ2-5, the V gene TRBV20-1; 9 positions match TRBD2. The CDR3 sequence is 15 residues long. CDR1 is DFQATT, CDR2 SNEGSKA, per germline (reference sequence). Unmatched junction bases numbered 5, after V lost 0 bases and J lost 3 bases. The DNA of the CDR3 is TGCAGTGCTAGAGACGCCCTAGCGGGGAAAGAGACCCAGTACTTC. Its protein is CSARDALAGKETQYF.

This clonotype appeared a few times. The chain has TRBV7-9 and TRBJ2-1, with 11 nucleotides matching TRBD2. V shed 4 bases and J 6 bases; nucleotides not matched to a gene: 2. The CDR3 has 14 amino acids. Germline V lookup: CDR1 SEHNR, CDR2 FQNEAQ (reference sequence). CDR3 bases: TGTGCCAGCAGCTGGGGGACTAGCGGCAATGAGCAGTTCTTC. Translation: CASSWGTSGNEQFF. Complete variable domain (other parts from reference TRBV7-9 and TRBJ2-1): DTGVSQNPRHKITKRGQNVTFRCDPISEHNRLYWYRQTLGQGPEFLTYFQNEAQLEKSRLLSDRFSAERPKGSFSTLEIQRTEQGDSAMYLCASSWGTSGNEQFFGPGTRLTVL.

By share of the sample, this clonotype is large. The V call is TRBV7-9, the J call TRBJ2-3, with TRBD2 identical over 7 bases. Trimming cost V 5 bases and J 5 bases; bases outside gene matches: 4. The V gene's germline CDR1 is SEHNR and CDR2 FQNEAQ (reference sequence). The CDR3 is 13 amino acids. CDR3 loop: CASSLGLVDTQYF. CDR3 DNA sequence: TGTGCCAGCAGCCTTGGACTAGTAGATACGCAGTATTTT. Full variable domain (missing parts from reference TRBV7-9 and TRBJ2-3): DTGVSQNPRHKITKRGQNVTFRCDPISEHNRLYWYRQTLGQGPEFLTYFQNEAQLEKSRLLSDRFSAERPKGSFSTLEIQRTEQGDSAMYLCASSLGLVDTQYFGPGTRLTVL.

This clonotype counts as medium-sized. The chain uses TRBV7-2 and TRBJ2-2, with 7 positions matching TRBD1. Germline CDR1 SGHTA, CDR2 FQGNSA. The CDR3 is made up of 17 amino acids. Trimming cost V 6 bases and J 7 bases; bases outside gene matches: 17. In nucleotides, the CDR3 is TGTGCCAGCAGACAAGCCATGACAGGGATCTTCGGCGGGGAGCTGTTTTTT. As protein: CASRQAMTGIFGGELFF.

This clonotype showed up just a few times. V is TRBV2 and J is TRBJ1-6; a possible D gene is TRBD1 (6 bases). Germline CDR1 SNHLY, CDR2 FYNNEI. This CDR3 has 15 amino acids. V was cut by 2 bases and J by 4 bases, with 9 bases left in between. As DNA, the CDR3 is TGTGCCAGCAGTGAAAAGGACAGTTATAATTCACCCCTCCACTTT. It yields the protein CASSEKDSYNSPLHF.

This clonotype is classed as medium-sized (0.01 to 0.1%). CDR3 loop: CASSFSLTGRETQYF. In DNA, the CDR3 is TGTGCCAGCAGCTTTTCCCTTACAGGGAGAGAGACCCAGTACTTC. The V gene is TRBV11-3, the J gene TRBJ2-5; possibly TRBD1 for D (6 bases). The V end was cut by 3 bases, the J end by 4 bases, with 15 bases between. The germline gives CDR1 SGHNT, CDR2 YENEEA. This CDR3 is built from 15 residues.